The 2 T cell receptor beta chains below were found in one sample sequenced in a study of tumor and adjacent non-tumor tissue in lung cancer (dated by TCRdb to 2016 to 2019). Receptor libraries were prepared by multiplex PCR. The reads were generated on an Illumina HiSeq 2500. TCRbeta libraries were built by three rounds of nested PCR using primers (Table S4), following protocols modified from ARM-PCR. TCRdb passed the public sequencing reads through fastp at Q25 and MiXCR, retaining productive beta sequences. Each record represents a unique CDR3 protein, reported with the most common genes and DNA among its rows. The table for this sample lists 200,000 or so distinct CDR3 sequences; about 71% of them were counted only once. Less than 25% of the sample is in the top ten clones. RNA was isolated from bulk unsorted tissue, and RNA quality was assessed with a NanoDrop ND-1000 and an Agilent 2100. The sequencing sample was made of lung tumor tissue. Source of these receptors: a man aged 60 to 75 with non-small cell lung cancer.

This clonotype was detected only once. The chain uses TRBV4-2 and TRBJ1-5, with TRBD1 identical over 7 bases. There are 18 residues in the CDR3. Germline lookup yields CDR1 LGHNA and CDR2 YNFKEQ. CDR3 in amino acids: CAISQDGEGAIVNQPQHF. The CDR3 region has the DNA TGTGCTATCAGCCAAGATGGGGAGGGGGCTATAGTGAATCAGCCCCAGCATTTT.

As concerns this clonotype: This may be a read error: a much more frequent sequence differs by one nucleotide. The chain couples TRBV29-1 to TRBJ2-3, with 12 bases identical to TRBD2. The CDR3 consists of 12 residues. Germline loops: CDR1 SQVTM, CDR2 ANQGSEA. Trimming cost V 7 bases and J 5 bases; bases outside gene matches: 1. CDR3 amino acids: CSGLAGVDTQYF. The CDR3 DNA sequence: TGCAGCGGACTAGCGGGGGTAGATACGCAGTATTTT.